This T cell receptor (beta chain) was identified in a study of blood T cell repertoires in COVID-19 (dated by TCRdb to 2019 to 2021). Describing the broader study: Samples covering the acute and convalescent phases of COVID-19 were provided by collaborators in the United States, Italy and Spain. Subjects who had been exposed to COVID-19, were actively infected with it, or had recovered from it provided the deeply sampled blood TCRbeta repertoires that made up the dataset. Where available, HLA class I and class II types were taken from metadata supplied by the sample provider and were not determined by assay-based typing. Samples were obtained from the ongoing ImmuneRACE study (first 160 participants) and from over a thousand subjects provided by 6 global collaborators. Sample metadata almost always included a de-identified subject ID, COVID-19 status, age in years and sex. The material from the prospective study consisted of cDNA or gDNA derived from T cells, B-cell-depleted T cells, or PBMCs. A freely available public database, intended as a resource for researchers studying the immune response to SARS-CoV-2, is where the repertoires were released. Overall results and qualifications from the work: How much clinical and demographic metadata was included differed by source and by participant, and the metadata was provided uncurated.

Whole blood was collected in K2EDTA tubes by collaborating institutions according to the institutions' own protocols. For TCRbeta analysis, collaborator samples were shipped as frozen whole blood, as isolated PBMCs, or as DNA extracted from either sample type. The CDR3 covers 16 residues, taking in both the cysteine and the phenylalanine. Just the 48-base CDR3 DNA is kept, in frame starting at base 1. The germline V gene (reference sequence) gives CDR1 as LNHDA and CDR2 as SQIVND. The germline ends are 14 bases apart after V is trimmed by 3 bases and J by 2 bases. Details on this clone: Its antigen is unknown. Per-base quality was not reported, and no clone a single base away is much larger than it.

The immunoSEQ Assay, a bias-controlled multiplex PCR, was used to amplify TCRbeta CDR3 regions from genomic DNA. Turning to the authors' computational methods: The number of nucleated cells in each sample was estimated from the amplification of reference gene primers within the assay. To quantify the absolute abundance of each unique TCRbeta CDR3 rearrangement, sequence reads were collapsed and filtered. For each sample, productive Simpson clonality was calculated as the square root of Simpson's diversity index over productive rearrangements. Entries here come from immuneACCESS through TCRdb and include only in-frame sequences with V and J called. Some clones fail to appear in such tables; in the studies checked, an unresolved V gene covers under half of the shortfall, and the cause of the remainder is unknown. That table gives V, J and clone size, and the DNA gave D and trimming. Present in this sample are around 380,000 clones, over 65% of which were seen just once. The ten top clones hold approximately 1% of the sample.

The chain couples TRBV19 to TRBJ2-4, with TRBD1 tentatively as D gene (7 bases match). The sequencing sample was made of peripheral blood. This TCR came from a human donor with acute or convalescent COVID-19. The donor label of this sample is uncertain. In nucleotide form, the sequence is TGTGCCAGTAGTATGGAGGGGGCTGGAACCAAAAACATTCAGTACTTC. Its coded protein is CASSMEGAGTKNIQYF.